The next 30 T cell receptor beta chains were all read from a single sample in a study of read filtering for tumor transcriptome and immune sequencing. The library was built from about 400 ng RNA with molecular barcoded adaptors for alpha/delta and beta/gamma chains. Each CDR3 protein is one row after TCRdb ran MiXCR on the reads. The top ten clones hold approximately 10% of a sample with 93,000 or so distinct CDR3 sequences, about 22% of them seen once. Sequenced sample: a population of CD138-negative cells sorted from bone marrow. These receptors all come from a donor at least 40 years old with multiple myeloma.

Notes on this clonotype: This may come from a read error, since a much larger clone is one base off. The V gene is TRBV12-3 or TRBV12-4, the J gene TRBJ2-2; unclear D gene. This CDR3 has 12 amino acids. Trimming removed 5 bases at V and 8 bases at J, with 9 bases between. Here the CDR3 DNA reads TGTGCCAGCAGTGACTGGGTGGGGGAGCTGTTTTTT. Encoded protein: CASSDWVGELFF.

In regard to this clonotype: Being one base from a much bigger clone, this may be a read error. The chain links TRBV3-1 to TRBJ2-6; weak D call: TRBD1 (5 bases). The CDR3 has 13 residues. From germline, CDR1 is LGHDT and CDR2 YNNKEL (reference sequence). CDR3 nucleotides: TGTACCAGCAGGCTGCAGGGTTCAGACGTCCTGACTTTC. It specifies CTSRLQGSDVLTF.

To note about this clonotype: With a much larger clone just one base away, this may be a read error. The J gene is TRBJ2-2, the V gene TRBV24-1, with 8 bases fitting TRBD1. This CDR3 is built from 15 residues. V trimming: 10 bases; J trimming: 4 bases; junction bases outside the gene matches: 10. Germline CDR1 is KGHDR and CDR2 is SFDVKD. Written as DNA, the CDR3 is TGTGCCACAACGGCCAGGACAGGGACCACCGGGGAGCTGTTTTTT. Its translation: CATTARTGTTGELFF.

A note on this clonotype: Possible read error: a much larger clone is one base away. The gene calls are TRBV14 and TRBJ1-1; D unclear. Germline V CDR1 and CDR2: SGHDN, FVKESK. The CDR3 runs to 14 residues. V was trimmed by 8 bases and J by 1 base, leaving 14 bases between them. CDR3 amino acids: CASGAYRTNTEAFF. CDR3 DNA sequence: TGTGCCAGCGGCGCCTATCGGACGAACACTGAAGCTTTCTTT.

This clonotype was seen ten or more times. The chain uses TRBV18 and TRBJ2-5, with D unclear. This CDR3 is built from 14 residues. Germline CDR1 KGHSH, CDR2 LQKENI. V was pared by 4 bases and J by 4 bases, with 13 bases between. The CDR3 region has the DNA TGTGCCAGCTCACGTGGGATCCTGGGAGAGACCCAGTACTTC. Its translation is CASSRGILGETQYF.

There are many counts of this clonotype. CDR3 region: CASRSGGAGKQETQYF. CDR3 bases: TGTGCCAGCAGGTCGGGGGGCGCGGGCAAGCAAGAGACCCAGTACTTC. The chain links TRBV2 to TRBJ2-5, with D perhaps matching TRBD2 (7 bases). The CDR3 runs to 16 residues. Looked up from germline, CDR1 is SNHLY and CDR2 is FYNNEI. The germline V and J ends were trimmed by 6 bases and 2 bases, with 19 bases remaining between them.

This clonotype occurred many times. The chain links TRBV5-1 to TRBJ2-7; TRBD1 aligns across 8 bases. Germline V lookup: CDR1 SGHRS, CDR2 YFSETQ. This CDR3 comprises 14 residues. Trimming removed 3 bases from V and 4 bases from J; junction bases left unmatched: 6. The chain's CDR3 is CASSWDRPSYEQYF. The CDR3, as DNA: TGCGCCAGCAGCTGGGACAGGCCTTCATACGAGCAGTACTTC.

The chain is built from TRBV20-1 and TRBJ2-6, with no clear D. Trimming left V 0 bases short and J 0 bases short, with 3 bases between. CDR3 length equals 14 residues. CDR1 is DFQATT and CDR2 is SNEGSKA in the germline V gene (reference sequence). The CDR3 coding sequence is TGCAGTGCTAGAGATGTCTCTGGGGCCAACGTCCTGACTTTC. It translates to CSARDVSGANVLTF.

This clonotype came up many times. The rearrangement links TRBV30 to TRBJ2-1; no reliable D call. Looked up from germline, CDR1 is GTSNPN and CDR2 is SVGIG (reference sequence). The CDR3 has 13 residues. Trimming left V 2 bases short and J 4 bases short, with 9 bases between. The CDR3 protein is CAWSSRGYNEQFF. CDR3 nucleotide sequence: TGTGCCTGGAGTAGCAGAGGATACAATGAGCAGTTCTTC.

This clonotype was seen at least ten times. This chain connects TRBV7-9 to TRBJ2-5, with D possibly matching TRBD2 (6 bases). V lost 5 bases to trimming and J lost 6 bases, with 19 bases between them. CDR1 and CDR2 from the germline V gene are SEHNR and FQNEAQ (reference sequence). The CDR3 consists of 15 residues. CDR3 protein: CASSPPGGVEKTQYF. CDR3 nucleotide sequence: TGTGCCAGCAGCCCTCCCGGGGGTGTCGAAAAGACCCAGTACTTC.

On this clonotype itself: This clone may be a read error of a much larger clone one base away. The gene calls are TRBV29-1 and TRBJ1-2; D is ambiguous. The CDR3 runs 14 residues. From germline, CDR1 is SQVTM and CDR2 ANQGSEA. DNA for the CDR3: TGCAGGGTTGAAGACCCGGCTCTAACTAATGGCTACACCTTC. Its protein is CRVEDPALTNGYTF.

In the case of this clonotype: This may arise from a read error, as a much more abundant clone is one base away. The genes are TRBV20-1 and TRBJ2-1, with 8 positions matching TRBD2. The germline gives CDR1 DFQATT, CDR2 SNEGSKA (reference sequence). This CDR3 contains 15 residues. DNA for the CDR3: TGCAGTGCAAACCGAGGCGGGGGGCACTACAATGGGCAGTTCTTC. It specifies CSANRGGGHYNGQFF.

This clonotype was observed many times. The chain has TRBV5-1 and TRBJ1-5, with 8 bases that match TRBD1. This CDR3 comprises 14 residues. The junction had 1 base not matched to a gene; V was cut back by 0 bases and J by 5 bases. Germline CDR1 reads SGHRS; CDR2 reads YFSETQ. The CDR3 loop is CASSLGTGYQPQHF. For the CDR3, the DNA is TGCGCCAGCAGCTTGGGGACAGGGTATCAGCCCCAGCATTTT.

This clonotype was seen ten or more times. The chain carries TRBV5-1 and TRBJ1-1, with D uncertain. V was cut by 0 bases and J by 0 bases, with 9 bases left in between. This CDR3 is 15 amino acids long. Germline V gene lookup returns CDR1 SGHRS and CDR2 YFSETQ. In DNA form, the CDR3 reads TGCGCCAGCAGCTTGGCCAACCATATGAACACTGAAGCTTTCTTT. Amino acids: CASSLANHMNTEAFF.

Comments on this clonotype: A far larger clone is one base from this, pointing to a likely read error. The chain employs TRBV7-3 and TRBJ1-6, with TRBD1 identical over 8 bases. The J call is doubtful: the DNA matches TRBJ1-1 better. CDR1 is SGHTA and CDR2 is FQGTGA in the germline V gene. This CDR3 is 13 amino acids long. CDR3 sequence: CASSGQGGAEAFF. The DNA for the CDR3 is TGTGCCAGCAGCGGACAGGGCGGGGCTGAAGCTTTCTTT.

The rearrangement joins TRBV5-1 to TRBJ2-7, with D hard to call. V was cut by 5 bases and J by 5 bases, with 20 bases left in between. The germline V gene encodes CDR1 SGHRS and CDR2 YFSETQ. CDR3 size: 15 residues. The CDR3 sequence: CASSTGRPGLHEQYF. The CDR3 region has the DNA TGCGCCAGCAGTACTGGACGGCCCGGTCTCCACGAGCAGTACTTC. Complete variable domain (other parts from reference TRBV5-1 and TRBJ2-7): KAGVTQTPRYLIKTRGQQVTLSCSPISGHRSVSWYQQTPGQGLQFLFEYFSETQRNKGNFPGRFSGRQFSNSRSEMNVSTLELGDSALYLCASSTGRPGLHEQYFGPGTRLTVT.

Remarks on this clonotype: A single base separates this from a much larger clone, so it may be a read error. No conserved phenylalanine or tryptophan is present at the end of the CDR3, so a read error is the likely explanation. For the CDR3, the DNA is TGTGCCAGTAGCCGAGGGTATGAAGGCTACACCCTC. Protein product: CASSRGYEGYTL. The gene calls are TRBV19 and TRBJ1-2; D is unresolved. Looked up from germline, CDR1 is LNHDA and CDR2 is SQIVND (reference sequence). The length of the CDR3 is 12 residues. V dropped 6 bases and J dropped 8 bases, with 13 bases sitting between them.

This clonotype was counted many times. The chain combines TRBV29-1 with TRBJ1-1, with D maybe TRBD1 (5 bases). Trimming cost V 7 bases and J 2 bases, with 11 bases left between them. Germline assignment: CDR1 SQVTM and CDR2 ANQGSEA. CDR3 length: 12 amino acids. The CDR3, as DNA: TGCAGCGCCGCGGGGCCTAACACTGAAGCTTTCTTT. Translating gives CSAAGPNTEAFF.

This clonotype was detected ten times or more. The rearrangement uses TRBV7-3 and TRBJ2-1, with 14 bases that match TRBD2. The germline gives CDR1 SGHTA, CDR2 FQGTGA. The CDR3 consists of 15 residues. V lost 5 bases to trimming and J lost 9 bases; unmatched junction nucleotides: 6. The CDR3 region is CASSPTSGGASEQFF. The CDR3 DNA reads TGTGCCAGCAGCCCGACTAGCGGGGGGGCGAGTGAGCAGTTCTTC.

This clonotype has ten or more counts. The CDR3 DNA sequence: TGCAGCGTTAACAGGGGCTACCAAGAGACCCAGTACTTC. Translation gives CSVNRGYQETQYF. The chain couples TRBV29-1 to TRBJ2-5, with 7 bases identical to TRBD1. This CDR3 is 13 amino acids long. The V and J ends lost 5 bases and 0 bases, in that order; junction bases with no gene match: 3. CDR1 is SQVTM and CDR2 is ANQGSEA in the germline V gene.

This chain links TRBV11-2 with TRBJ2-3; D is ambiguous. The V gene lost 1 base and the J gene lost 4 bases, with 12 bases spanning the gap. There are 15 residues in the CDR3. Germline values: CDR1 SGHAT, CDR2 FQNNGV. The CDR3 protein is CASSLGPTRSDTQYF. CDR3 nucleotides: TGTGCCAGCAGCTTAGGCCCAACAAGATCAGATACGCAGTATTTT.

V gene TRBV5-1 combines with J gene TRBJ2-3; 9 nucleotides align to TRBD1. With V trimmed by 4 bases and J by 5 bases, 8 bases remained unmatched. Germline lookup yields CDR1 SGHRS and CDR2 YFSETQ. This CDR3 spans 15 amino acids. For the CDR3, the DNA is TGCGCCAGCAGCGGGGACAGGGAGCACTTAGATACGCAGTATTTT. Protein: CASSGDREHLDTQYF. Complete variable domain (other parts from reference TRBV5-1 and TRBJ2-3): KAGVTQTPRYLIKTRGQQVTLSCSPISGHRSVSWYQQTPGQGLQFLFEYFSETQRNKGNFPGRFSGRQFSNSRSEMNVSTLELGDSALYLCASSGDREHLDTQYFGPGTRLTVL.

This clonotype has a handful of counts. The chain couples TRBV11-2 to TRBJ1-3; no clear D. This CDR3 has 16 residues. V gave up 5 bases and J gave up 4 bases, with 18 bases separating them. The germline gives CDR1 SGHAT, CDR2 FQNNGV. CDR3 coding DNA: TGTGCCAGCAGCACTCCCCGGGGAGGGATAGGAAACACCATATATTTT. Amino acid sequence: CASSTPRGGIGNTIYF.

The rearrangement joins TRBV20-1 to TRBJ2-5; TRBD1 is a possible D gene (5 bases). Looked up from germline, CDR1 is DFQATT and CDR2 is SNEGSKA (reference sequence). The ends were cut back, 0 bases at V and 10 bases at J, with 24 bases in the middle. This CDR3 comprises 16 residues. CDR3 in amino acids: CSARDVGARSKGGQYF. Written as DNA, the CDR3 is TGCAGTGCTAGAGATGTAGGGGCCCGGTCGAAAGGCGGCCAGTACTTC.

This clonotype appeared many times. The chain uses TRBV2 and TRBJ2-1, with TRBD1 matching over 7 bases. The CDR3 totals 15 residues. In germline, CDR1 is SNHLY, CDR2 FYNNEI. The ends lost 5 bases at V and 0 bases at J; junction bases unmatched: 4. CDR3 DNA sequence: TGTGCCAGCAGTAGGACAGGTAACTCCTACAATGAGCAGTTCTTC. Translation gives CASSRTGNSYNEQFF. Supplemented by reference TRBV2 and TRBJ2-1, the full variable domain reads EPEVTQTPSHQVTQMGQEVILRCVPISNHLYFYWYRQILGQKVEFLVSFYNNEISEKSEIFDDQFSVERPDGSNFTLKIRSTKLEDSAMYFCASSRTGNSYNEQFFGPGTRLTVL.

This clonotype was found a few times. The CDR3 loop reads CASRRGPRVSHYNYGYTF. The CDR3 DNA reads TGTGCCAGCAGGAGAGGGCCCAGGGTTTCCCATTATAACTATGGCTACACCTTC. This rearrangement joins TRBV28 to TRBJ1-2; TRBD1 might be the D (5 bases). Looked up from germline, CDR1 is MDHEN and CDR2 is SYDVKM. This CDR3 contains 18 residues. V gave up 6 bases and J gave up 1 base, with 24 bases separating them.

V usage is TRBV2 and J usage is TRBJ2-5; 13 bases agree with TRBD2. J was trimmed by 5 bases and V by 4 bases; bases with no gene match: 7. Germline V gene lookup returns CDR1 SNHLY and CDR2 FYNNEI. There are 16 residues in the CDR3. The CDR3 sequence is CASSVPTSGGGETQYF. CDR3 DNA: TGTGCCAGCAGTGTACCAACTAGCGGGGGGGGCGAGACCCAGTACTTC.

This sequence joins TRBV7-2 and TRBJ2-3; a possible D gene is TRBD2 (6 bases). The CDR3 length is 15 residues. Trimming stripped 4 bases from V and 6 bases from J, with 17 bases between. Germline CDR1 and CDR2: SGHTA and FQGNSA. CDR3 sequence: CASSSQSSGGDTQYF. The DNA of the CDR3 is TGTGCCAGCAGCTCCCAATCCTCAGGAGGGGATACGCAGTATTTT.

This clonotype was counted ten times or more. CDR3 residues: CASSFRTSGGADEQFF. Written as DNA, the CDR3 is TGTGCCAGCAGCTTCAGGACTAGCGGGGGGGCCGATGAGCAGTTCTTC. The gene calls are TRBV11-2 and TRBJ2-1, with TRBD2 identical over 15 bases. This CDR3 comprises 16 residues. Losses at the gene ends were 3 bases for V and 8 bases for J; bases not matched to a gene: 5. Per the germline V gene, CDR1 is SGHAT and CDR2 is FQNNGV.

The J gene is TRBJ2-2, the V gene TRBV2; D not certain. Germline loops: CDR1 SNHLY, CDR2 FYNNEI. This CDR3 spans 12 amino acids. V lost 5 bases and J 10 bases, leaving 11 bases between the germline ends. Here the CDR3 reads CASSTRQEELFF. The CDR3 DNA reads TGTGCCAGCAGTACCCGACAAGAGGAGCTGTTTTTT. The full variable domain, its missing parts supplied by reference TRBV2 and TRBJ2-2, is EPEVTQTPSHQVTQMGQEVILRCVPISNHLYFYWYRQILGQKVEFLVSFYNNEISEKSEIFDDQFSVERPDGSNFTLKIRSTKLEDSAMYFCASSTRQEELFFGEGSRLTVL.